A selection of T cell receptor beta chains follows, all from one sample in a study of blood T cell repertoires in COVID-19. Data came from immunoSEQ multiplex PCR; TCRdb stores just in-frame clones and leaves some out. Seen here are 250,000 to 300,000 clones, under 90% observed once, and the top ten hold around 1.7%. Material: PBMCs or T cells enriched from blood (not recorded which). Every receptor here comes from a woman aged 40 to 49 who had recovered from COVID-19. The CDR3 runs from the conserved cysteine through the conserved F or W. Fields, in order: V gene, CDR3 length, CDR3 protein.

V: TRBV29-1
length: 14
CDR3: CSVSPGQGSYEQYF

V: TRBV19
length: 14
CDR3: CASGSGRYSYEQYF

V: TRBV29-1
length: 13
CDR3: CSVGQAAFYGYTF

V: TRBV21-1
length: 14
CDR3: CASIFYRGCQPQHF

V: TRBV19
length: 14
CDR3: CASDGGGSYNEQFF

V: TRBV25-1
length: 13
CDR3: CASSEGQLYGYTF

V: TRBV6-4
length: 14
CDR3: CASSEMAGNTEAFF

V: TRBV4-3
length: 16
CDR3: CASSQGLREVPYEQYF

V: TRBV7-2
length: 14
CDR3: CASSFSGTNTEAFF

V: TRBV5-1
length: 17
CDR3: CASSSGTGGIGYNEQFF

V: TRBV7-3
length: 14
CDR3: CASSPGWLNTEAFF

V: TRBV5-3
length: 13
CDR3: CARSLYPPRKAFF

V: TRBV2
length: 13
CDR3: CASSRTGLQPQHF

V: TRBV6-5
length: 15
CDR3: CASSYSDGRVTEAFF

V: TRBV3-1/TRBV3-2
length: 17
CDR3: CASSQEELAGAPGELFF

V: TRBV18
length: 13
CDR3: CASSSQVGAEAFF

V: TRBV6-5
length: 14
CDR3: CASTLSGRGDTQYF

V: TRBV7-6
length: 15
CDR3: CASSPRDRGIYEQYF

V: TRBV5-1
length: 14
CDR3: CASSSDGSGTEAFF

V: TRBV5-1
length: 14
CDR3: CASSLEAGVTEAFF

V: TRBV7-6
length: 13
CDR3: CASSIGRVSEQYF

V: TRBV4-3
length: 17
CDR3: CASSQEPGLAASYEQYF

V: TRBV27
length: 17
CDR3: CASSFWTGASGANVLTF

V: TRBV5-5
length: 13
CDR3: CASSFAGFNEQFF

V: TRBV30
length: 12
CDR3: CAWSKGLSGYTF

V: TRBV30
length: 11
CDR3: CAFSGLDTQYF

V: TRBV18
length: 16
CDR3: CASSPGLAGTTGELFF

V: TRBV9
length: 17
CDR3: CASSLTSGGSSYNEQFF

V: TRBV9
length: 15
CDR3: CASSLGRGHDYGYTF

V: TRBV5-1
length: 13
CDR3: CASGDRLNTEAFF

V: TRBV5-1
length: 13
CDR3: CASSGYSGNGYTF

V: TRBV5-1
length: 15
CDR3: CASSVAGTTQETQYF

V: TRBV5-1
length: 14
CDR3: CASSLGDRGETQYF

V: TRBV3-1/TRBV3-2
length: 13
CDR3: CASSQAVNSPLHF

V: TRBV30
length: 22
CDR3: CAWSVPRDRAYGWPYSNQPQHF

V: TRBV13
length: 15
CDR3: CASSIAWGGGYEQYF

V: TRBV6-2/TRBV6-3
length: 13
CDR3: CASSYEGVTEAFF

V: TRBV19
length: 16
CDR3: CASSIRSPQGHYGYTF

V: TRBV9
length: 16
CDR3: CASSPLSTSGRDEQFF

V: TRBV5-1
length: 14
CDR3: CASSSTTGNYGYTF

V: TRBV5-4
length: 14
CDR3: CASRLAGATYEQYF

V: TRBV6-5
length: 12
CDR3: CASRQGSEKLFF

V: TRBV2
length: 15
CDR3: CASSDSSNSNQPQHF

V: TRBV6-5
length: 11
CDR3: CASRQKNIQYF

V: TRBV18
length: 17
CDR3: CASSPPSSSGRWETQYF

V: TRBV9
length: 17
CDR3: CASSVGRGGRGTDTQYF

V: TRBV2
length: 14
CDR3: CASSNRGHSYEQYF

V: TRBV11-1
length: 15
CDR3: CASSLAHTSGYEQYF

V: TRBV5-6
length: 18
CDR3: CASSLSIPSGRSYNEQFF

V: TRBV9
length: 15
CDR3: CASSVGGAGANVLTF

V: TRBV2
length: 16
CDR3: CASSRWTGAMGTEAFF

V: TRBV7-3
length: 15
CDR3: CASSLSLAGGNTQYF

V: TRBV5-1
length: 14
CDR3: CASSATGVRAEAFF

V: TRBV5-4
length: 15
CDR3: CASSFGGPGNPEAFF

V: TRBV4-1
length: 16
CDR3: CASSQLITGGHYEQYF